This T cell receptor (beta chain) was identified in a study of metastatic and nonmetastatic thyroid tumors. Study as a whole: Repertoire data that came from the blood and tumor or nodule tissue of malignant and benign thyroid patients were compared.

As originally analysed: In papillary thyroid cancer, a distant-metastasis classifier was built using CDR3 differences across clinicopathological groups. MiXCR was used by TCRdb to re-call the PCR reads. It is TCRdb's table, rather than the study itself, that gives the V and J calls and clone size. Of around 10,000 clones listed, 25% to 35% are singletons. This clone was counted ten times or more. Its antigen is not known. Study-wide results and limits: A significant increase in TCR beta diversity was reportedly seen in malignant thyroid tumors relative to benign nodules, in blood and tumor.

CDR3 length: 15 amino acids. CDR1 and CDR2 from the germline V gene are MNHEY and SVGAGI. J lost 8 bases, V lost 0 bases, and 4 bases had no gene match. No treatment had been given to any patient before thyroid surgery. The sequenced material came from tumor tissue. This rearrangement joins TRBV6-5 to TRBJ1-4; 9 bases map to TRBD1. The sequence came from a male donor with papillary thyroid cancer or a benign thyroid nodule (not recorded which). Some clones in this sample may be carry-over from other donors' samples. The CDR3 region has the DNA TGTGCCAGCAGTTACTCGACAGGGGGTCTAGAAAAACTGTTTTTT. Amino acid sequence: CASSYSTGGLEKLFF.